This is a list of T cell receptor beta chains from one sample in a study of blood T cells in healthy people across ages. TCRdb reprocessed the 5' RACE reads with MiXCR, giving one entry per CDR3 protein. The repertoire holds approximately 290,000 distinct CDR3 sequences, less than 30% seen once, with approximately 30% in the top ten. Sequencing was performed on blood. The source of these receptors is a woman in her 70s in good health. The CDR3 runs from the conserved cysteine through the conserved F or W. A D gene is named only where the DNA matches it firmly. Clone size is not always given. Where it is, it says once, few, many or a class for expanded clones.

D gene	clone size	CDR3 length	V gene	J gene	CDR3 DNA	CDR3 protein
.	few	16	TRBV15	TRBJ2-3	TGTGCCACCAGCAGAGACACAGCCCCTAGCACAGATACGCAGTATTTT	CATSRDTAPSTDTQYF
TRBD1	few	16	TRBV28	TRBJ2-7	TGTGCCAGCAGTTTCGAATCGACAGGGGGGATCTACGAGCAGTACTTC	CASSFESTGGIYEQYF
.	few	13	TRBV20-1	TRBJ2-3	TGCAGTGCTAGAGCCCCCGGCCCGAATACGCAGTATTTT	CSARAPGPNTQYF
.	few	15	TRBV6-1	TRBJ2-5	TGTGCCAGCAGTACCCGGGACATACCTGTCGAGACCCAGTACTTC	CASSTRDIPVETQYF
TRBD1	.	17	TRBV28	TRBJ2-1	TGTGCCAGCAGTTTTGGAAGGACAGGGTCTAAGGGCAATGAGCAGTTCTTC	CASSFGRTGSKGNEQFF
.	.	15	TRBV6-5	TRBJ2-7	TGTGCCAGCAGTCCGATATCGAACCACCAGAACGAGCAGTACTTC	CASSPISNHQNEQYF
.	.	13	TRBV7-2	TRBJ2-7	TGTGCCAGCAGCTTAGCGCCTAGGGACGAGCAGTACTTC	CASSLAPRDEQYF
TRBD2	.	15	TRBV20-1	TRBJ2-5	TGCAGTGCTAGTAGACTAGCGGGAGGGGGAGAGACCCAGTACTTC	CSASRLAGGGETQYF
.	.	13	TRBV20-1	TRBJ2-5	TGCAGTGCTAGAAACCAGGTCCAAGAGACCCAGTACTTC	CSARNQVQETQYF
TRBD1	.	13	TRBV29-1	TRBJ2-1	TGCAGCGTGCTGACAGGGGGCTACAATGAGCAGTTCTTC	CSVLTGGYNEQFF
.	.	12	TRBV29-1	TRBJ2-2	TGCAGCGTTCTGCGAAACACCGGGGAGCTGTTTTTT	CSVLRNTGELFF
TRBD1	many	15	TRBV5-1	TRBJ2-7	TGCGCCAGCAGCACTGGACAGGGGTCTTCCTACGAGCAGTACTTC	CASSTGQGSSYEQYF
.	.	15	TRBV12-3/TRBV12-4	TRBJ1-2	TGTGCCAGCAGTTTGAGAGGGGCCCAAAACTATGGCTACACCTTC	CASSLRGAQNYGYTF
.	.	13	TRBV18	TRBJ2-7	TGTGCCAGCTCCACTCAAGACTCCTCGGAGCAGTACTTC	CASSTQDSSEQYF
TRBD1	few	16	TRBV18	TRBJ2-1	TGTGCCAGCTCACCTAAAGGACAGGGTACCTTCTTTTGGCAGTTCTTC	CASSPKGQGTFFWQFF
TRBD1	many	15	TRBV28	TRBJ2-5	TGTGCCAGCAGTTTAGGGACAGGGGGACAAGAGACCCAGTACTTC	CASSLGTGGQETQYF
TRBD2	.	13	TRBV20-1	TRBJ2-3	TGCAGTGCCAGCGGGGGAAGCACAGATACGCAGTATTTT	CSASGGSTDTQYF
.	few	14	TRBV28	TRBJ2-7	TGTGTCAGCAGTTTATATCCCCCCGGATACGAGCAGTACTTC	CVSSLYPPGYEQYF
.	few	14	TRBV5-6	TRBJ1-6	TGTGCCAGCAGCGACACAGGGAGGAATTCACCCCTCCACTTT	CASSDTGRNSPLHF
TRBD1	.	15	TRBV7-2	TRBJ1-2	TGTGCCAGCAGCTTAGGACAGGGGGCCGGCTATGGCTACACCTTC	CASSLGQGAGYGYTF
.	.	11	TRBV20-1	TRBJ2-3	TGCAGTGCTCTTCGGGCAGATACGCAGTATTTT	CSALRADTQYF
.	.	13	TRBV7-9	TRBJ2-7	TGTGCCAGCAGCCCAGACAAGTCCTACGAGCAGTACTTC	CASSPDKSYEQYF
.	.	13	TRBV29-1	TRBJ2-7	TGCAGCGTTTATCCAGTCTCCGGCTACGAGCAGCACTTC	CSVYPVSGYEQHF
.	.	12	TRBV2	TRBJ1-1	TGTGCCATCAGCCTCGGGGGGACTGAAGCTTTCTTT	CAISLGGTEAFF
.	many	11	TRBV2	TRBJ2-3	TGTGCCAGCAGTCGGAAAGATACGCAGTATTTT	CASSRKDTQYF
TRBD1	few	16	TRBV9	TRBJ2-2	TGTGCCAGCAGCGCTTCCGGGACAGGGCGGACCGGGGAGCTGTTTTTT	CASSASGTGRTGELFF
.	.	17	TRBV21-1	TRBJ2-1	TGTGCCAGCAGCAGACCAGGGCTCACAAGCTCCTACAATGAGCAGTTCTTC	CASSRPGLTSSYNEQFF
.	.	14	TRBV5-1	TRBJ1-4	TGCGCCAGCAGCTCCCGGCGGAAGGATGAAAAACTGTTTTTT	CASSSRRKDEKLFF
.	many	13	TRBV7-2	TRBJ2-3	TGTGCCAGCAGCTTAGCGGCCACAGATACGCAGTATTTT	CASSLAATDTQYF
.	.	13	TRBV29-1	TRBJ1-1	TGCAGCGGAACAGTAGGGGTGAACACTGAAGCTTTCTTT	CSGTVGVNTEAFF
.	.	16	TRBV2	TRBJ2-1	TGTGCCAGCAGTCGGACTCTCCCCAGCTCCTACAATGAGCAGTTCTTC	CASSRTLPSSYNEQFF
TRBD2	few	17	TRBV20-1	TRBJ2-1	TGCAGTGCTAGGGGCAGCGGGAGCCTAAGCTCCTACAATGAGCAGTTCTTC	CSARGSGSLSSYNEQFF